This T cell receptor (beta chain) was sequenced for a study of T cells in Graves' hyperthyroidism and ophthalmopathy. This CDR3 is 14 amino acids long. Trimming took off 5 bases at V and 6 bases at J, with 16 bases between the two ends. CDR1 is MNHEY and CDR2 is SMNVEV in the germline V gene (reference sequence). The study enrolled patients aged 18 to 65 with newly diagnosed hyperthyroidism of under 2 months' duration. Each 10 ml fresh peripheral blood draw supplied the PBMCs. Regions amplified from RNA transcripts were the TCR beta CDR3 regions. First-round RT-PCR with HTBI primers amplified the TCR CDR3 region. From the multiplex PCR reads, TCRdb called clonotypes with MiXCR, one entry per CDR3 protein. Of about 700,000 distinct CDR3 sequences in the sample, around 13% were seen once.

The source material was blood. The gene calls are TRBV27 and TRBJ1-2, with a tentative D call TRBD1 (5 bases). The TCR was taken from a woman aged 18-30 years with Graves' hyperthyroidism. CDR3 sequence (DNA): TGTGCCAGCAGTACTTCCCGGGCACAGGATGGCTACACCTTC. Translating gives CASSTSRAQDGYTF.